These 21 T cell receptor beta chains were all obtained from the same sample, sequenced in a study of blood T cell repertoires in COVID-19. Produced via immunoSEQ multiplex PCR; TCRdb's table is partial and in-frame only. The sample has 120,000 or so clones; over 70% are singletons. What was sequenced was peripheral blood. The receptors stem from a man aged 80 or over with active or convalescent COVID-19.

The chain employs TRBV24-1 and TRBJ2-3; 9 bases align to TRBD1. This CDR3 has 15 amino acids. J gave up 0 bases and V 4 bases, and 1 base lay outside the gene matches. Germline V gene data show CDR1 as KGHDR and CDR2 as SFDVKD. CDR3 nucleotides: TGTGCCACCAGTGACGGGACAGGGAGCACAGATACGCAGTATTTT. Translating it yields CATSDGTGSTDTQYF.

This chain connects TRBV12-5 to TRBJ2-2, with 8 bases matching TRBD1. J lost 4 bases, V lost 5 bases, and 12 bases had no gene match. The germline V gene has CDR1 LGHNT and CDR2 FRNRAP. The CDR3 runs 17 residues. The CDR3, as DNA: TGTGCTAGTGGTCTCCCCTCCGGGACAGGCCCCACCGGGGAGCTGTTTTTT. This translates into CASGLPSGTGPTGELFF. Variable domain in full (rest from reference TRBV12-5 and TRBJ2-2): DARVTQTPRHKVTEMGQEVTMRCQPILGHNTVFWYRQTMMQGLELLAYFRNRAPLDDSGMPKDRFSAEMPDATLATLKIQPSEPRDSAVYFCASGLPSGTGPTGELFFGEGSRLTVL.

The chain has TRBV10-3 and TRBJ2-2, with 15 nucleotides matching TRBD2. This CDR3 spans 18 amino acids. Germline V gene data show CDR1 as ENHRY and CDR2 as SYGVKD. V gave up 3 bases and J gave up 7 bases; unmatched junction bases: 9. The CDR3 spells CAISDPGLAGGAHGELFF. As DNA, the CDR3 is TGTGCCATCAGTGACCCGGGACTAGCGGGGGGCGCACACGGGGAGCTGTTTTTT.

V is TRBV2 and J is TRBJ1-2; D is undetermined. V dropped 9 bases and J dropped 3 bases, with 14 bases sitting between them. Germline CDR1 SNHLY, CDR2 FYNNEI. This CDR3 has 13 amino acids. CDR3 loop: CASRTVIDYGYTF. In nucleotides, the CDR3 is TGTGCCAGTAGGACTGTCATCGACTATGGCTACACCTTC.

This clone was picked up one time. The chain employs TRBV27 and TRBJ2-1, with TRBD2 identical over 8 bases. V gave up 6 bases and J gave up 6 bases; unmatched junction bases: 19. CDR1 and CDR2 from the germline V gene are MNHEY and SMNVEV (reference sequence). The CDR3 consists of 18 residues. CDR3 sequence reads: CASSGTISGRGDLNEQFF. Written as DNA, the CDR3 is TGTGCCAGCAGCGGGACGATTAGTGGGCGGGGGGACCTCAATGAGCAGTTCTTC.

This rearrangement joins TRBV4-1 to TRBJ2-5, with TRBD2 identical over 11 bases. The CDR3 totals 19 residues. Germline-derived CDR1 and CDR2 are MGHRA and YSYEKL. J was trimmed by 5 bases and V by 0 bases; bases with no gene match: 14. The CDR3 reads CASSQEGAGTSGRGETQYF. The CDR3 DNA is TGCGCCAGCAGCCAAGAGGGGGCCGGGACTAGCGGAAGAGGGGAGACCCAGTACTTC.

The chain uses TRBV19 and TRBJ1-2, with TRBD1 identical over 10 bases. From germline, CDR1 is LNHDA and CDR2 SQIVND (reference sequence). The CDR3 consists of 15 residues. V lost 5 bases to trimming and J lost 6 bases; unmatched junction nucleotides: 9. In nucleotides, the CDR3 is TGTGCCAGTAGTGTGGACCGGGACAGGGGCGATGGCTACACCTTC. Its protein is CASSVDRDRGDGYTF. The whole variable domain, remainder taken from reference TRBV19 and TRBJ1-2, is DGGITQSPKYLFRKEGQNVTLSCEQNLNHDAMYWYRQDPGQGLRLIYYSQIVNDFQKGDIAEGYSVSREKKESFPLTVTSAQKNPTAFYLCASSVDRDRGDGYTFGSGTRLTVV.

This chain joins TRBV9 and TRBJ2-2, with D possibly matching TRBD2 (5 bases). This CDR3 has 15 amino acids. Trimming took 0 bases from V and 6 from J, leaving 12 bases between them. Germline V gene data show CDR1 as SGDLS and CDR2 as YYNGEE. The CDR3 coding sequence is TGTGCCAGCAGCGTAGCTCGTCTAGCCTCCGGGGAGCTGTTTTTT. Its translation is CASSVARLASGELFF.

The chain is built from TRBV5-4 and TRBJ1-2; 7 nucleotides agree with TRBD1. Germline CDR1 reads SGHNT; CDR2 reads YYREEE (reference sequence). Trimming removed 3 bases from V and 6 bases from J; junction bases left unmatched: 8. The CDR3 is made up of 14 amino acids. The CDR3 region is CASSSTGVGNGYTF. CDR3 DNA: TGTGCCAGCAGCTCTACAGGGGTTGGGAATGGCTACACCTTC.

The rearrangement uses TRBV11-3 and TRBJ2-5; D might be TRBD1 (7 bases). The germline gives CDR1 SGHNT, CDR2 YENEEA. CDR3 length: 13 residues. Trimming took off 5 bases at V and 3 bases at J, with 10 bases between the two ends. CDR3 sequence: CASSAGQKETQYF. Written as DNA, the CDR3 is TGTGCCAGCAGCGCGGGACAGAAAGAGACCCAGTACTTC.

The chain employs TRBV14 and TRBJ1-3, with D tentatively TRBD1 (6 bases). The germline V and J ends were trimmed by 4 bases and 2 bases, with 6 bases remaining between them. Germline V gives CDR1 SGHDN, CDR2 FVKESK. The CDR3 is made up of 13 amino acids. The CDR3 here is CASSPGAGNTIYF. CDR3 DNA: TGTGCCAGCAGCCCAGGGGCTGGAAACACCATATATTTT.

This rearrangement joins TRBV28 to TRBJ1-1; possibly TRBD1 for D (5 bases). Trimming pared 2 bases from V and 6 bases from J, leaving 16 bases between. The germline gives CDR1 MDHEN, CDR2 SYDVKM. This CDR3 has 15 amino acids. The CDR3 bases are TGTGCCAGCAGTTTAGAGCCCAGGGTGGGGTCTGAAGCTTTCTTT. Its protein product is CASSLEPRVGSEAFF. The full variable domain, in which reference TRBV28 and TRBJ1-1 provide the parts outside the CDR3, is DVKVTQSSRYLVKRTGEKVFLECVQDMDHENMFWYRQDPGLGLRLIYFSYDVKMKEKGDIPEGYSVSREKKERFSLILESASTNQTSMYLCASSLEPRVGSEAFFGQGTRLTVV.

The rearrangement uses TRBV18 and TRBJ2-4; 12 nucleotides align to TRBD2. V gave up 3 bases and J gave up 3 bases; unmatched junction bases: 3. Germline V gene data show CDR1 as KGHSH and CDR2 as LQKENI. The CDR3 totals 16 residues. The CDR3, as DNA: TGTGCCAGCTCACCCACTAGCGGGGGGAACAAAAACATTCAGTACTTC. Protein product: CASSPTSGGNKNIQYF.

V and J are TRBV5-4 and TRBJ1-1; 8 nucleotides agree with TRBD1. The V and J ends lost 0 bases and 4 bases, in that order; junction bases with no gene match: 5. Germline values: CDR1 SGHNT, CDR2 YYREEE (reference sequence). CDR3 size: 15 residues. The CDR3 bases are TGTGCCAGCAGCTTGGAGACAGGGGTTGGCACTGAAGCTTTCTTT. Encoded protein: CASSLETGVGTEAFF.

J is TRBJ1-1 and V is TRBV10-2; 10 nucleotides agree with TRBD1. The CDR3 is made up of 13 amino acids. The germline CDR1 and CDR2 sequences are WSHSY and SAAADI. Losses at the gene ends were 8 bases for V and 4 bases for J; bases not matched to a gene: 4. DNA of the CDR3: TGCGCCAGCTGTCGGACAGGGGGCACTGAAGCTTTCTTT. Translating it yields CASCRTGGTEAFF.

The rearrangement joins TRBV12-3 or TRBV12-4 to TRBJ1-1; D is uncertain. The CDR3 covers 12 residues. The V gene lost 8 bases and the J gene lost 4 bases, with 11 bases spanning the gap. CDR3 nucleotide sequence: TGTGCCAGCTACGGGGAGGGCACTGAAGCTTTCTTT. Translating it yields CASYGEGTEAFF.

The rearrangement links TRBV12-5 to TRBJ2-1, with TRBD1 identical over 10 bases. Trimming cost V 5 bases and J 10 bases; bases outside gene matches: 2. There are 12 residues in the CDR3. CDR1 is LGHNT and CDR2 is FRNRAP in the germline V gene. The CDR3 region has the DNA TGTGCTAGTGGTCTGGGACAGGGGGAGCAGTTCTTC. Residues: CASGLGQGEQFF.

CDR3 bases: TGTGCCAGCAGCTCCGACAGGTCTGGAAACACCATATATTTT. The encoded protein is CASSSDRSGNTIYF. This chain links TRBV6-5 with TRBJ1-3, with D possibly TRBD1 on 6 matching bases. V lost 6 bases to trimming and J lost 1 base, with 10 bases between them. The CDR3 covers 14 residues. In germline, CDR1 is MNHEY, CDR2 SVGAGI.

The V and J genes are TRBV9 and TRBJ1-1, with D perhaps TRBD1 (5 bases). Germline CDR1 and CDR2: SGDLS and YYNGEE. Trimming took 7 bases from V and 3 from J, leaving 13 bases between them. This CDR3 has 13 residues. CDR3 sequence reads: CASSQGGYTEAFF. CDR3 nucleotide sequence: TGTGCCAGCTCCCAGGGTGGGTACACTGAAGCTTTCTTT.

The V gene is TRBV3-1 (or the pseudogene TRBV3-2), the J gene TRBJ2-7; TRBD2 matches 11 bases. Germline assignment: CDR1 LGHDT and CDR2 YNNKEL (reference sequence). The CDR3 has 16 residues. J gave up 5 bases and V 1 base, and 7 bases lay outside the gene matches. CDR3: CASSQGVAGGPHEQYF. CDR3 in DNA: TGTGCCAGCAGCCAAGGGGTAGCGGGGGGGCCCCACGAGCAGTACTTC.

V gene TRBV7-2 combines with J gene TRBJ1-2, with 8 bases lining up with TRBD1. This CDR3 region has 13 residues. The germline V gene has CDR1 SGHTA and CDR2 FQGNSA. After removal of 5 bases from V and 8 bases from J, the junction contained 7 bases not matched to a gene. The CDR3 here is CASSPQGARGYTF. The CDR3 coding sequence is TGTGCCAGCAGCCCTCAGGGGGCTAGAGGCTACACCTTC.